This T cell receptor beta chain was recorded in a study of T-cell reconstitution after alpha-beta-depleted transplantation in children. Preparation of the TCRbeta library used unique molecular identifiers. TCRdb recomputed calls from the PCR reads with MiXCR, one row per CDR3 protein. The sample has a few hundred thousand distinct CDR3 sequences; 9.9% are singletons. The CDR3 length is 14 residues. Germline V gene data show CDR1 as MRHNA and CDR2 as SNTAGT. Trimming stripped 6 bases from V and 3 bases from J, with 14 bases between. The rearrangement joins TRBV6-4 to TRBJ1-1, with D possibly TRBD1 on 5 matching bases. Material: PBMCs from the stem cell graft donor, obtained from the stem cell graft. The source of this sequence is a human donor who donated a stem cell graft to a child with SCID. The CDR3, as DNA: TGTGCCAGCAGGAGGGGTATGGATCACACTGAAGCTTTCTTT. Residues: CASRRGMDHTEAFF.